This T cell receptor beta chain was sequenced in a study of cytomegalovirus exposure and HLA in healthy donors. Broader study findings: Sequencing probably produced one cluster of sequence variants that were highly shared.

Germline V lookup: CDR1 MNHEY, CDR2 SVGAGI. The CDR3 covers 14 residues. Trimming removed 6 bases from V and 0 bases from J, with 12 bases in between. Concerning this clone itself: Its target is not known.

Vbeta (60) and Jbeta (13) primers were used in the PCR. Only in-frame clones appear in the TCRdb table, and some are missing; sequencing was by immunoSEQ multiplex PCR. The table shows about 130,000 clones, with around 74% occurring only once. The specimen sequenced was PBMCs. The TCR was taken from a man between 18 and 29 years old in good health and CMV-seropositive. The V call is TRBV6-5, the J call TRBJ2-7, with unresolved D. In nucleotides, the CDR3 is TGTGCCAGCAGACTTATCTGGAGCTCCTACGAGCAGTACTTC. Amino acid sequence: CASRLIWSSYEQYF.